These T cell receptor beta chains were read from a single sample in a study of blood T cell repertoires in COVID-19. Only in-frame clones appear in the TCRdb table, and some are missing; sequencing was by immunoSEQ multiplex PCR. The data show some 80,000 clones, over 60% seen once. Sequencing was carried out using peripheral blood. The receptors were sampled from an elderly woman with active or convalescent COVID-19. The CDR3 runs from the conserved cysteine through the conserved F or W. D genes are given only for firm matches. Size tells how often a clone was seen (once, few, many) or the class of an expanded clone, and some rows leave it out.

j_call | v_call | d_call | cdr3_length | clone_size | cdr3_aa | cdr3_nt
TRBJ1-1 | TRBV6-2/TRBV6-3 | . | 12 | . | CASSLVEGEAFF | TGTGCCAGCAGTTTGGTTGAGGGTGAAGCTTTCTTT
TRBJ1-4 | TRBV6-2/TRBV6-3 | TRBD1 | 17 | . | CASSYPLTGGADEKLFF | TGTGCCAGCAGTTACCCCCTTACAGGGGGCGCCGATGAAAAACTGTTTTTT
TRBJ2-5 | TRBV5-1 | TRBD1 | 13 | . | CASGKGQQETQYF | TGCGCCAGCGGGAAGGGACAGCAAGAGACCCAGTACTTC
TRBJ2-1 | TRBV10-3 | . | 14 | . | CAISPSLSYNEQFF | TGTGCCATCAGTCCGAGCCTGTCCTACAATGAGCAGTTCTTC
TRBJ1-1 | TRBV5-4 | TRBD1 | 13 | few | CASSEGQRYGVFF | TGTGCCAGCAGCGAGGGACAGCGGTATGGGGTTTTCTTT
TRBJ2-1 | TRBV7-2 | . | 16 | . | CASSLRWGVRGNEQFF | TGTGCCAGCAGCTTACGATGGGGGGTTCGTGGCAATGAGCAGTTCTTC
TRBJ1-1 | TRBV5-5 | . | 13 | . | CASSLAFVTEAFF | TGTGCCAGCAGCTTGGCCTTTGTCACTGAAGCTTTCTTT
TRBJ1-1 | TRBV4-3 | . | 15 | . | CASSRIAQKNTEAFF | TGCGCCAGCAGCCGCATTGCACAGAAGAACACTGAAGCTTTCTTT
TRBJ2-1 | TRBV7-9 | TRBD1 | 16 | few | CASSLAIGTGMDEQFF | TGTGCCAGCAGCTTAGCAATCGGGACAGGGATGGATGAGCAGTTCTTC
TRBJ2-5 | TRBV27 | TRBD2 | 16 | . | CASSLWGSGDQETQYF | TGTGCCAGCAGTTTATGGGGTAGCGGGGATCAAGAGACCCAGTACTTC
TRBJ2-7 | TRBV5-1 | . | 15 | . | CASSLDGGSSYEQYF | TGCGCCAGCAGCTTAGACGGTGGGAGCTCCTACGAGCAGTACTTC
TRBJ2-2 | TRBV5-1 | TRBD2 | 14 | . | CASSLTSATGELFF | TGCGCCAGCAGCTTGACTAGCGCCACCGGGGAGCTGTTTTTT
TRBJ2-2 | TRBV11-3 | TRBD2 | 16 | once | CASSVIAGQRAGELFF | TGTGCCAGCAGCGTAATAGCGGGGCAGAGGGCCGGGGAGCTGTTTTTT
TRBJ1-2 | TRBV3-1/TRBV3-2 | . | 17 | . | CASSHPGGATADYGYTF | TGTGCCAGCAGCCATCCGGGAGGGGCGACGGCGGACTATGGCTACACCTTC
TRBJ1-5 | TRBV7-6 | TRBD1 | 14 | few | CASSSQTGDQPQHF | TGTGCCAGCAGCTCCCAGACAGGGGACCAGCCCCAGCATTTT
TRBJ1-4 | TRBV2 | . | 13 | . | CASSVAGDEKLFF | TGTGCCAGCAGTGTGGCAGGGGACGAAAAACTGTTTTTT
TRBJ1-6 | TRBV15 | . | 15 | . | CATSRGAGTVSPLHF | TGTGCCACCAGCAGAGGTGCGGGCACAGTCTCACCCCTCCACTTT
TRBJ2-7 | TRBV10-3 | . | 13 | . | CAINKGGDYEQYF | TGTGCCATCAACAAAGGGGGGGACTACGAGCAGTACTTC
TRBJ2-7 | TRBV7-6 | TRBD2 | 14 | . | CASSFSAGVYEQYF | TGTGCCAGCAGCTTCTCGGCGGGGGTCTACGAGCAGTACTTC
TRBJ2-2 | TRBV5-1 | . | 13 | . | CASRPVLTGELFF | TGCGCCAGCCGCCCGGTTCTCACCGGGGAGCTGTTTTTT
TRBJ2-5 | TRBV7-2 | . | 13 | once | CASSPQGPETQYF | TGTGCCAGCAGCCCACAGGGCCCAGAGACCCAGTACTTC
TRBJ2-2 | TRBV19 | TRBD1 | 16 | . | CASSTPGQQSPGELFF | TGTGCCAGTAGTACCCCGGGACAGCAAAGTCCCGGGGAGCTGTTTTTT
TRBJ2-5 | TRBV5-6 | TRBD2 | 16 | once | CASSSLRGGFVETQYF | TGTGCCAGCAGCTCGTTGCGGGGGGGCTTTGTAGAGACCCAGTACTTC
TRBJ1-2 | TRBV5-5 | TRBD1 | 14 | . | CASSRGTATYGYTF | TGTGCCAGCAGCCGAGGGACAGCGACCTATGGCTACACCTTC
TRBJ1-4 | TRBV4-3 | TRBD1 | 14 | once | CASSQQTGGVELFF | TGCGCCAGCAGCCAACAAACAGGGGGCGTAGAACTGTTTTTT
TRBJ2-6 | TRBV7-8 | TRBD1 | 20 | once | CASSLGHGQGASPGANVLTF | TGTGCCAGCAGCTTAGGTCATGGTCAGGGGGCCTCTCCTGGGGCCAACGTCCTGACTTTC
TRBJ2-2 | TRBV29-1 | TRBD2 | 14 | . | CSVGSGAYTGELFF | TGCAGCGTTGGTAGCGGGGCTTACACCGGGGAGCTGTTTTTT
TRBJ1-1 | TRBV7-9 | . | 13 | few | CASSPGLNTEAFF | TGTGCCAGCAGCCCCGGACTAAACACTGAAGCTTTCTTT
TRBJ2-5 | TRBV7-6 | . | 16 | . | CASSFGGGVRGETQYF | TGTGCCAGCAGCTTTGGAGGAGGGGTACGGGGAGAGACCCAGTACTTC
TRBJ1-3 | TRBV7-8 | TRBD1 | 19 | . | CASSYRVRGQYSSGNTIYF | TGTGCCAGCAGCTACAGGGTGAGGGGACAGTACAGCTCTGGAAACACCATATATTTT
TRBJ1-2 | TRBV6-2/TRBV6-3 | . | 11 | . | CASSWQFGYTF | TGTGCCAGCAGTTGGCAATTTGGCTACACCTTC
TRBJ2-2 | TRBV6-5 | TRBD1 | 14 | . | CASRTGSFSGELFF | TGTGCCAGCCGGACAGGGTCGTTTTCCGGGGAGCTGTTTTTT
TRBJ1-5 | TRBV6-2/TRBV6-3 | . | 12 | . | CASSPDSQPQHF | TGTGCCAGCAGCCCCGACAGCCAGCCCCAGCATTTT
TRBJ2-1 | TRBV9 | . | 15 | once | CASSVRGSSYNEQFF | TGTGCCAGCAGCGTACGAGGAAGCTCCTACAATGAGCAGTTCTTC
TRBJ2-3 | TRBV11-3 | TRBD2 | 15 | . | CASSLGGTSSTPQYF | TGTGCCAGCAGCTTAGGAGGGACTAGTAGCACCCCGCAGTATTTT
TRBJ2-7 | TRBV5-6 | . | 15 | . | CASSLAGVYSYEQYF | TGTGCCAGCAGCTTGGCCGGGGTTTACAGCTACGAGCAGTACTTC
TRBJ1-6 | TRBV5-1 | . | 15 | few | CASSLGQGLNSPLHF | TGCGCCAGCAGCTTGGGGCAGGGGCTCAATTCACCCCTCCACTTT